Following are 22 T cell receptor beta chains from one sample sequenced in a study of blood T cell repertoires in COVID-19. TCRdb keeps only in-frame clones here, not all; method: immunoSEQ multiplex PCR. The table has 140,000 or so clones, 80% to 85% seen once. The sample taken for sequencing was peripheral blood. These receptor sequences come from an elderly woman with acute or convalescent COVID-19.

The V gene is TRBV2, the J gene TRBJ1-1; D possibly corresponds to TRBD1 (6 bases). V was clipped by 6 bases and J by 4 bases, with 15 bases between them. The CDR3 consists of 14 residues. CDR1 and CDR2 from the germline V gene are SNHLY and FYNNEI. The CDR3 bases are TGTGCCAGCAGAGACCCCGGACAGCGCACTGAAGCTTTCTTT. It specifies CASRDPGQRTEAFF.

The chain recombines TRBV7-9 with TRBJ2-2, with 8 bases fitting TRBD2. CDR3 length: 15 residues. Germline V gene sequence: CDR1 SEHNR, CDR2 FQNEAQ (reference sequence). V lost 4 bases to trimming and J lost 3 bases; unmatched junction nucleotides: 4. The CDR3 sequence: CASSSLAGYTGELFF. The DNA of the CDR3 is TGTGCCAGCAGCTCTTTAGCGGGATACACCGGGGAGCTGTTTTTT.

This clone occurred a few times. The V call is TRBV5-1, the J call TRBJ1-1, with D possibly matching TRBD1 (5 bases). The CDR3 has 14 residues. V lost 4 bases to trimming and J lost 2 bases, with 12 bases between them. Germline V gene data show CDR1 as SGHRS and CDR2 as YFSETQ. This CDR3 is CASSGPGLNTEAFF. In DNA form, the CDR3 reads TGCGCCAGCAGCGGCCCGGGACTTAACACTGAAGCTTTCTTT.

The DNA of the CDR3 is TGTGCCAGCAGCCCCGACAGGGGCCCGAATGAAAAACTGTTTTTT. Protein: CASSPDRGPNEKLFF. The chain couples TRBV7-2 to TRBJ1-4; 8 bases align to TRBD1. Germline CDR1 SGHTA, CDR2 FQGNSA. V was pared by 5 bases and J by 5 bases, with 7 bases of the junction left unmatched. The length of the CDR3 is 15 residues.

V is TRBV9 and J is TRBJ2-2; 8 bases line up with TRBD2. This CDR3 region has 15 residues. The ends lost 2 bases at V and 7 bases at J; junction bases unmatched: 7. Germline V CDR1 and CDR2: SGDLS, YYNGEE. The CDR3 DNA follows: TGTGCCAGCAGCGTTTCCGGGACTAGTCACGGGGAGCTGTTTTTT. Its protein is CASSVSGTSHGELFF.

V usage is TRBV4-1 and J usage is TRBJ2-5, with D tentatively TRBD2 (5 bases). Trimming removed 2 bases from V and 7 bases from J, with 14 bases in between. CDR3 length: 14 amino acids. The germline CDR1 and CDR2 sequences are MGHRA and YSYEKL. CDR3 nucleotide sequence: TGCGCCAGCAGCCAATACGGGGATTTGGGGACCCAGTACTTC. It yields the protein CASSQYGDLGTQYF.

The chain couples TRBV19 to TRBJ1-5; 9 bases line up with TRBD1. The CDR3 spans 13 residues. The ends lost 6 bases at V and 4 bases at J; junction bases unmatched: 1. Germline CDR1 and CDR2: LNHDA and SQIVND (reference sequence). The CDR3 DNA reads as TGTGCCAGTAGGGGGACAGGGAATCAGCCCCAGCATTTT. Protein product: CASRGTGNQPQHF.

The rearrangement links TRBV3-1 (or the pseudogene TRBV3-2) to TRBJ2-4; possibly TRBD1 for D (6 bases). Germline V CDR1 and CDR2: LGHDT, YNNKEL (reference sequence). The germline V and J ends were trimmed by 4 bases and 3 bases, with 13 bases remaining between them. This CDR3 region has 15 residues. As DNA, the CDR3 is TGTGCCAGCAGCCTCCGAGGGGGTGACAAAAACATTCAGTACTTC. Its protein is CASSLRGGDKNIQYF.

This chain connects TRBV24-1 to TRBJ2-2; 10 bases agree with TRBD1. Germline V gene sequence: CDR1 KGHDR, CDR2 SFDVKD. Trimming at V came to 3 bases and at J to 4 bases, leaving 7 bases not matched to a gene. The CDR3 loop spans 17 amino acids. The CDR3 DNA follows: TGTGCCACCAGTGATCCCCGGGACAGGGGAGTCACCGGGGAGCTGTTTTTT. Protein product: CATSDPRDRGVTGELFF.

The gene calls are TRBV6-5 and TRBJ1-2, with 7 bases identical to TRBD1. Per germline, CDR1 MNHEY and CDR2 SVGAGI. J was trimmed by 8 bases and V by 0 bases; bases with no gene match: 9. This CDR3 has 15 amino acids. CDR3 DNA: TGTGCCAGCAGTTACTCGCATACAGGGGTGAGGGGCTACACCTTC. This codes for CASSYSHTGVRGYTF.

The sample holds one count of this clone. One end of the junction does not line up with germline, which may come from a read error. The V gene is TRBV27, the J gene TRBJ1-2; 9 positions agree with TRBD1. CDR3 length equals 13 residues. Germline loops: CDR1 MNHEY, CDR2 SMNVEV (reference sequence). The CDR3 nucleotides are TGTGCCAGCAGCCAAATATCCCGGGACAGGGTTTTTTTC. Amino acid sequence: CASSQISRDRVFF.

The CDR3 sequence is CASSGNRDQVETQYF. Written as DNA, the CDR3 is TGTGCCAGCAGCGGCAACAGGGATCAGGTAGAGACCCAGTACTTC. The chain combines TRBV13 with TRBJ2-5, with a tentative D call TRBD1 (6 bases). V lost 5 bases and J lost 4, with 17 bases in between. Germline V gene sequence: CDR1 PRHDT, CDR2 FYEKMQ (reference sequence). The length of the CDR3 is 15 residues.

The chain couples TRBV27 to TRBJ1-6; TRBD1 aligns across 7 bases. CDR1 is MNHEY, CDR2 SMNVEV, per germline (reference sequence). The CDR3 sequence is 17 residues long. V gave up 3 bases and J gave up 3 bases; unmatched junction bases: 8. CDR3 nucleotide sequence: TGTGCCAGCAGTTTTGGGTCACAGGGGTACTATAATTCACCCCTCCACTTT. Protein: CASSFGSQGYYNSPLHF.

The CDR3 region is CASRVPGTGASEQYF. The DNA of the CDR3 is TGCGCCAGCAGAGTCCCAGGGACAGGGGCCAGTGAGCAGTACTTC. This chain uses TRBV5-1 with TRBJ2-7; 10 bases align to TRBD1. CDR1 is SGHRS and CDR2 is YFSETQ in the germline V gene. J lost 7 bases, V lost 5 bases, and 12 bases had no gene match. The CDR3 has 15 residues. Full variable domain (remainder filled in from reference TRBV5-1 and TRBJ2-7): KAGVTQTPRYLIKTRGQQVTLSCSPISGHRSVSWYQQTPGQGLQFLFEYFSETQRNKGNFPGRFSGRQFSNSRSEMNVSTLELGDSALYLCASRVPGTGASEQYFGPGTRLTVT.

The rearrangement links TRBV23-1 to TRBJ2-6; TRBD1 might be the D (5 bases). TRBV23-1 has ORF status, its function being uncertain. The ends were cut back, 4 bases at V and 1 base at J, with 11 bases in the middle. The CDR3 is 16 amino acids. Written as DNA, the CDR3 is TGCGCCAGCAGTCCCCCCAGGGTGTCTGGGGCCAACGTCCTGACTTTC. Its translation: CASSPPRVSGANVLTF.

In DNA, the CDR3 is TGTGCCAGCAGTTTCCGGGGAGCACGTTCTAGTCAGCCCCAGCATTTT. It translates to CASSFRGARSSQPQHF. The chain couples TRBV28 to TRBJ1-5; D unresolved. Germline V gives CDR1 MDHEN, CDR2 SYDVKM. CDR3 length: 16 amino acids. The V end was cut by 3 bases, the J end by 6 bases, with 18 bases between.

This clone was detected only once. The J gene is TRBJ2-5, the V gene TRBV5-6; 10 bases fit TRBD1. CDR3 size: 16 residues. Germline V gene lookup returns CDR1 SGHDT and CDR2 YYEEEE. J was trimmed by 2 bases and V by 4 bases; bases with no gene match: 8. In DNA, the CDR3 is TGTGCCAGCAGCCCAGACCCGGGACAGGGGCAAGAGACCCAGTACTTC. It is translated as CASSPDPGQGQETQYF. Drawing the rest from reference TRBV5-6 and TRBJ2-5, the complete variable domain is DAGVTQSPTHLIKTRGQQVTLRCSPKSGHDTVSWYQQALGQGPQFIFQYYEEEERQRGNFPDRFSGHQFPNYSSELNVNALLLGDSALYLCASSPDPGQGQETQYFGPGTRLLVL.

The V call is TRBV27, the J call TRBJ2-7; 7 bases match TRBD1. From germline, CDR1 is MNHEY and CDR2 SMNVEV (reference sequence). CDR3 length equals 15 residues. Unmatched junction bases numbered 9, after V lost 5 bases and J lost 2 bases. The CDR3 spells CASSKYDRATYEQYF. DNA for the CDR3: TGTGCCAGCAGTAAATACGACAGGGCAACCTACGAGCAGTACTTC.

The genes are TRBV18 and TRBJ2-7, with D possibly matching TRBD1 (6 bases). Trimming shortened V by 3 bases and J by 6 bases, and 9 bases separated the two germline ends. CDR1 and CDR2 (germline): KGHSH, LQKENI. CDR3 length: 12 residues. Here the CDR3 reads CASSPTGLEQYF. The CDR3 DNA reads as TGTGCCAGCTCACCCACAGGGCTCGAGCAGTACTTC.

This clone was seen a handful of times. This chain links TRBV5-5 with TRBJ1-6; the D gene is possibly TRBD1 (5 bases). CDR3 length equals 15 residues. V was clipped by 1 base and J by 7 bases, with 12 bases between them. Germline loops: CDR1 SGHKS, CDR2 YYEKEE (reference sequence). The CDR3 is CASSLSRVENSPLHF. The CDR3 DNA reads TGTGCCAGCAGCTTGAGCAGGGTGGAGAATTCACCCCTCCACTTT.

The chain combines TRBV7-2 with TRBJ2-4; D might be TRBD2 (7 bases). Germline assignment: CDR1 SGHTA and CDR2 FQGNSA. CDR3 length equals 16 residues. The germline V and J ends were trimmed by 2 bases and 3 bases, with 14 bases remaining between them. CDR3 region: CASSLRGGRDKNIQYF. The CDR3, as DNA: TGTGCCAGCAGCTTAAGGGGGGGTCGGGACAAAAACATTCAGTACTTC.

The genes are TRBV5-6 and TRBJ2-3, with 7 bases fitting TRBD2. The CDR3 has 15 residues. J gave up 0 bases and V 2 bases, and 3 bases lay outside the gene matches. CDR1 is SGHDT and CDR2 is YYEEEE in the germline V gene. CDR3 residues: CASSFLAVSTDTQYF. DNA of the CDR3: TGTGCCAGCAGCTTTCTAGCGGTTAGCACAGATACGCAGTATTTT.